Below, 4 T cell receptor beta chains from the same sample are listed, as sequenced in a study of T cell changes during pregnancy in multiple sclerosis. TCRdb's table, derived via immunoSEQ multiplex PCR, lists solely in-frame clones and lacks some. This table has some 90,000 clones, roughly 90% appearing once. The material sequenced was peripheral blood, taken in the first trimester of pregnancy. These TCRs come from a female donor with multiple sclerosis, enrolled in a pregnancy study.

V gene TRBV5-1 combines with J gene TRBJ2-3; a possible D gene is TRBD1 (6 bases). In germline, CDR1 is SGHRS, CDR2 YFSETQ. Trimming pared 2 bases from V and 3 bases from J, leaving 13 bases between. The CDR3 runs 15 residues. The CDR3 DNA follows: TGCGCCAGCAGCTTATACGGCAGGGGTACAGATACGCAGTATTTT. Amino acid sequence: CASSLYGRGTDTQYF.

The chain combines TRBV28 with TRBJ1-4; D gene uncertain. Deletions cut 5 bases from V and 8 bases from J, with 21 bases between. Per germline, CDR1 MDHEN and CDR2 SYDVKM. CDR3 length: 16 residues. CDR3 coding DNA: TGTGCCAGCAGTGGCACGTCGAGTACCACGAGGGAAAAACTGTTTTTT. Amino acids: CASSGTSSTTREKLFF.

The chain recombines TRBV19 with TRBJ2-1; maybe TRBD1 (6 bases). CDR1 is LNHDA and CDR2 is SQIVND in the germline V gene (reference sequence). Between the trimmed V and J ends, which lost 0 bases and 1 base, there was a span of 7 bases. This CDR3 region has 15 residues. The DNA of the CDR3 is TGTGCCAGTAGTATAGACACAGGGTCCTACAATGAGCAGTTCTTC. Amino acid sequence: CASSIDTGSYNEQFF.

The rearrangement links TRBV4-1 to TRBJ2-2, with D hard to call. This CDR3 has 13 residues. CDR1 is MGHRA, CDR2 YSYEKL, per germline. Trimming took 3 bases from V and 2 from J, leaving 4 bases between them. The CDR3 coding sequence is TGCGCCAGCAGCCACCTAAACACCGGGGAGCTGTTTTTT. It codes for CASSHLNTGELFF.